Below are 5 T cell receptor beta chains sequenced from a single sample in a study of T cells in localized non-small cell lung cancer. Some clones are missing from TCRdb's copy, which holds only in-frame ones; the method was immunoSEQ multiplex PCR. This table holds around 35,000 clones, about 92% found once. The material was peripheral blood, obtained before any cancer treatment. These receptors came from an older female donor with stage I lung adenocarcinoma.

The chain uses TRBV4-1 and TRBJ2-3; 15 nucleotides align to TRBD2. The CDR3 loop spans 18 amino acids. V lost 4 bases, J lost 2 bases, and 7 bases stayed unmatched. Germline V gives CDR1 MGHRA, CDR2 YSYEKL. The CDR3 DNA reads TGCGCCAGCAGCCGGGTTGGACTAGCGGGGGGGTACACAGATACGCAGTATTTT. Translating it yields CASSRVGLAGGYTDTQYF.

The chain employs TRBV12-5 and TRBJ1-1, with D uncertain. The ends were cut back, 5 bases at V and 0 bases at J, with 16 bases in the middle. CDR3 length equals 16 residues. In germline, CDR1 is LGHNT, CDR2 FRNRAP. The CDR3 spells CASGGESLFMNTEAFF. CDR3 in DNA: TGTGCTAGTGGTGGGGAGTCCCTTTTCATGAACACTGAAGCTTTCTTT.

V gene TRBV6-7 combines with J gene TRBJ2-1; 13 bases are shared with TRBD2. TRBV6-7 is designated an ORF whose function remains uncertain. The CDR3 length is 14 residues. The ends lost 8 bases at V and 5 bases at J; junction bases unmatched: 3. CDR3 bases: TGTGCCAGCCCGGGACTAGCGGGAAACAATGAGCAGTTCTTC. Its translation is CASPGLAGNNEQFF.

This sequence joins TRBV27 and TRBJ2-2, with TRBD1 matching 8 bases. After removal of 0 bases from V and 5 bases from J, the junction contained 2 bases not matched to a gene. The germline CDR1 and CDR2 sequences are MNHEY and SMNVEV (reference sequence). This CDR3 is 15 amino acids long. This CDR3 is CASSLSTGVTGELFF. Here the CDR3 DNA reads TGTGCCAGCAGTTTATCGACAGGGGTAACCGGGGAGCTGTTTTTT.

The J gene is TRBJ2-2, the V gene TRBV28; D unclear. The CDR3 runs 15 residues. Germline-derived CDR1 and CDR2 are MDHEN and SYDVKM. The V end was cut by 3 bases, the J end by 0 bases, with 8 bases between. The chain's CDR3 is CASSLALTNTGELFF. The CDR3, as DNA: TGTGCCAGCAGTTTGGCGCTCACGAACACCGGGGAGCTGTTTTTT.